The T cell receptor beta chain described here comes from a study of relationships among human T cell subsets. Study-level findings and limits: Many CDR3s were shared across Th1, Th2 and regulatory subsets.

TCR alpha and beta CDR3s were amplified from mRNA by semiquantitative ARM-PCR. In ARM-PCR, communal superprimers followed tagged nested gene-specific primers for exponential amplification. TCRdb fed the multiplex PCR reads into MiXCR, producing one record per CDR3 protein. The sample yields approximately 7,300 distinct CDR3 sequences, 55% to 75% seen once. This CDR3 region has 11 residues. Germline CDR1 is MGHDK and CDR2 is SYGVNS. With 6 bases removed from V and 9 bases from J, the gap between germline ends came to 11 bases. This clonotype is labeled as medium-sized. Its matching antigen is unknown. A read error is likely, as this CDR3 ends without the conserved phenylalanine or tryptophan. Naive plus transitional T cells were isolated with anti-CD45RA microbeads from pooled CD4+ and CD8+ T cells.

Sequencing was carried out using naive and transitional (CD45RA+) T cells sorted from blood. The clonotype originates from a man in his forties in good health. The genes are TRBV25-1 and TRBJ1-1; D is perhaps TRBD1 (6 bases). Written as DNA, the CDR3 is TGTGCCAGCAGCCAGGACAGAAAAGCTTTCTCT. Residues: CASSQDRKAFS.